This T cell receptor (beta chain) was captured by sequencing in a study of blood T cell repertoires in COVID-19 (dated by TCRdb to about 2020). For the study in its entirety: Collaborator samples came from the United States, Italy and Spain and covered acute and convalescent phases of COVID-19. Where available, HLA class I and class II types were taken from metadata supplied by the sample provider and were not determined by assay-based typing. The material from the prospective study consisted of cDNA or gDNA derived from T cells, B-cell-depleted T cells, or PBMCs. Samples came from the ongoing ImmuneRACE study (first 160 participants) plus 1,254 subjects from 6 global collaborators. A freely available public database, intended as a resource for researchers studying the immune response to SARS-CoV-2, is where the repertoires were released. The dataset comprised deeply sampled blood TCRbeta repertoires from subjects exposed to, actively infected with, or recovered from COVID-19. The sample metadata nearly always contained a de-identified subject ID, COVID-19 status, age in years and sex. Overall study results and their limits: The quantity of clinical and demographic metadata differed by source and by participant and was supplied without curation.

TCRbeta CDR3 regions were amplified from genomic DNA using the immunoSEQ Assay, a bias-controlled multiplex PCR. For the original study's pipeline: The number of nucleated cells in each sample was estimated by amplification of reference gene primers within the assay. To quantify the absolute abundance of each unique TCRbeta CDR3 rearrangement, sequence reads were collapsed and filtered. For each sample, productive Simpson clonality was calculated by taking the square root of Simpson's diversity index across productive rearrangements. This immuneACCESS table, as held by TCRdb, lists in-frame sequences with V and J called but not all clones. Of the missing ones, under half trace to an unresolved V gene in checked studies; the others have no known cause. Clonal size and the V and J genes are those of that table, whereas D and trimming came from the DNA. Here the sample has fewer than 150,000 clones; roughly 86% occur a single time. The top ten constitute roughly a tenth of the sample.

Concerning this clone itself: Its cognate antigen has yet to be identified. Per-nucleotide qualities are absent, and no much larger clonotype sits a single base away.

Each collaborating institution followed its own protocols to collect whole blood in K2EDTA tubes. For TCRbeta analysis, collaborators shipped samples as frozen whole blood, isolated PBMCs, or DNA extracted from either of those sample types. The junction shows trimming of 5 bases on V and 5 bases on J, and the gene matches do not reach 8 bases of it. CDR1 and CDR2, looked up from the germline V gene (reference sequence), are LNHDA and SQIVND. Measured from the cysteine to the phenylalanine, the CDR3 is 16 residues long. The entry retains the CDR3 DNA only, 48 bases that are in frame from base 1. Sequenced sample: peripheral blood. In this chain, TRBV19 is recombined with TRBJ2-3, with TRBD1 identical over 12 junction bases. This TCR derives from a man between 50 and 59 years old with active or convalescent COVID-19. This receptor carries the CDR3 CASSGGTGGFKDTQYF. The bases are TGTGCCAGTAGTGGCGGGACAGGGGGCTTCAAAGATACGCAGTATTTT. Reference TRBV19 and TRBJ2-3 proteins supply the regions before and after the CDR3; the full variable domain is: DGGITQSPKYLFRKEGQNVTLSCEQNLNHDAMYWYRQDPGQGLRLIYYSQIVNDFQKGDIAEGYSVSREKKESFPLTVTSAQKNPTAFYLCASSGGTGGFKDTQYFGPGTRLTVL.